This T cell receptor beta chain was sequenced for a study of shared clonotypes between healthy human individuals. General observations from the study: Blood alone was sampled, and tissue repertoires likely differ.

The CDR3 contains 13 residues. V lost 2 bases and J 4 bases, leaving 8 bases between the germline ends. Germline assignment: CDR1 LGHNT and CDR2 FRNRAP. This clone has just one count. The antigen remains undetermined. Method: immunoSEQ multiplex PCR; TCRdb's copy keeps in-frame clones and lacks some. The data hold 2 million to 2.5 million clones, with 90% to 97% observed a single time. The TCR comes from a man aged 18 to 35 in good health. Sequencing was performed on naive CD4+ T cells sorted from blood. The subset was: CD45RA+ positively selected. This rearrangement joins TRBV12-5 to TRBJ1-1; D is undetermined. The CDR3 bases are TGTGCTAGTGGTTTGACTTCCGGCACTGAAGCTTTCTTT. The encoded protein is CASGLTSGTEAFF.